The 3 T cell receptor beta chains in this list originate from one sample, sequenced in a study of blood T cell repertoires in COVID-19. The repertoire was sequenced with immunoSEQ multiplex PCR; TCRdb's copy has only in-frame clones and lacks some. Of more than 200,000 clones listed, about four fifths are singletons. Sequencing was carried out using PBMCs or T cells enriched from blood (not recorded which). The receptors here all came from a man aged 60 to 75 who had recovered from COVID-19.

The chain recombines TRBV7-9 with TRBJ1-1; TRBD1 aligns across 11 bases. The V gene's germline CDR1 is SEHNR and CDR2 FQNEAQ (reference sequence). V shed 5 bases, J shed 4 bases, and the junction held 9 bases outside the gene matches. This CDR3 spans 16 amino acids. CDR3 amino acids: CASSLRGTGGSTEAFF. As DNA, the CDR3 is TGTGCCAGCAGCCTCCGGGGGACAGGGGGGTCCACTGAAGCTTTCTTT.

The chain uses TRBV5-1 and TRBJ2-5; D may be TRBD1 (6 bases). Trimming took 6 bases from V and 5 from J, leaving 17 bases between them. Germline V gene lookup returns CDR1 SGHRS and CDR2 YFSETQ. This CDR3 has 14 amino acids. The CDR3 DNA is TGCGCCAGCAACCCCCAGGGGCGCAGGGAGACCCAGTACTTC. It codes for CASNPQGRRETQYF.

CDR3 protein: CASRRLNTEAFF. The CDR3 DNA reads as TGTGCCAGCAGGCGGCTGAACACTGAAGCTTTCTTT. The rearrangement joins TRBV6-5 to TRBJ1-1; D uncertain. The CDR3 loop spans 12 amino acids. V was pared by 6 bases and J by 0 bases, with 5 bases between. Per the germline V gene, CDR1 is MNHEY and CDR2 is SVGAGI.